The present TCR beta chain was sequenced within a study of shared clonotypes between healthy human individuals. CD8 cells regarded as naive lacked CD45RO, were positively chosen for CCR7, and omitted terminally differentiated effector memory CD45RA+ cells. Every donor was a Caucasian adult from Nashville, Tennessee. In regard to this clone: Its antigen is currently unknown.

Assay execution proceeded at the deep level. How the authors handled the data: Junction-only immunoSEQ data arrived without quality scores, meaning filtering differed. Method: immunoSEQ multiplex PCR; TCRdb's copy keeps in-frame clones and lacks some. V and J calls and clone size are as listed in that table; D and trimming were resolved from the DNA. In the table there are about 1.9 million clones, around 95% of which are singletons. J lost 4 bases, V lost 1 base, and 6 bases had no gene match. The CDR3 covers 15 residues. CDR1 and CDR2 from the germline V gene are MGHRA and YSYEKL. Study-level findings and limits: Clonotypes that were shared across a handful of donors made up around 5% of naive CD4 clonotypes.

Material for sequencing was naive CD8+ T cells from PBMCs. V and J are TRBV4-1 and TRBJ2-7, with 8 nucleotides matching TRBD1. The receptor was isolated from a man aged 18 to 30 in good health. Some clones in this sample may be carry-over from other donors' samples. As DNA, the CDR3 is TGCGCCAGCAGCCAAGGGAGGACAGGGCCATACGAGCAGTACTTC. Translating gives CASSQGRTGPYEQYF.